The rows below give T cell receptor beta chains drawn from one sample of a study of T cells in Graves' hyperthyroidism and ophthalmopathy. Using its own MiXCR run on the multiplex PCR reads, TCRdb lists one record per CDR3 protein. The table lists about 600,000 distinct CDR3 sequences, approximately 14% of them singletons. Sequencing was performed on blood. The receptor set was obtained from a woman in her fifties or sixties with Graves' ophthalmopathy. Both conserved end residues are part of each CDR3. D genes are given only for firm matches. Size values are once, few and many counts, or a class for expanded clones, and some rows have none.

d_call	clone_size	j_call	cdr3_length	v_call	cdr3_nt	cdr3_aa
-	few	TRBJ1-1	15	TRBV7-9	TGTGCCAGCAGCTTAGCCCAGGGGACGGGTACTGAAGCTTTCTTT	CASSLAQGTGTEAFF
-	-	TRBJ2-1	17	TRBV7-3	TGTGCCAGCAGCTTATTGCCGGGGGGACAGAGAAGCAATGAGCAGTTCTTC	CASSLLPGGQRSNEQFF
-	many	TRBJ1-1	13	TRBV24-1	TGTGCCACCGCCGGGGGTGGTTCCGCTGAAGCTTTCTTT	CATAGGGSAEAFF
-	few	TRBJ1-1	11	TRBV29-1	TGCAGCGTTGAAAGGGACACTGAAGCTTTCTTT	CSVERDTEAFF
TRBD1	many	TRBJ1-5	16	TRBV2	TGTGCCAGCAGTGATCAGGTGACAGGGGGCTCTCAGCCCCAGCATTTT	CASSDQVTGGSQPQHF
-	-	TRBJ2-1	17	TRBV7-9	TGTGCCAGCAGCTTAGGGCCAAGACTGTCCTCCTACAATGAGCAGTTCTTC	CASSLGPRLSSYNEQFF
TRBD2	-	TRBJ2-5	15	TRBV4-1	TGCGCCAGCAGCCAGACACTAGCGGGATGGGAGACCCAGTACTTC	CASSQTLAGWETQYF
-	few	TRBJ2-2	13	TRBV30	TGTGCCTATGACTGGGGAAACGGCGGGGAGCTGTTTTTT	CAYDWGNGGELFF
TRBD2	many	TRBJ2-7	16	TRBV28	TGTGCCAGCAGTTTATTTGCGGGAGGACCAACCTACGAGCAGTACTTC	CASSLFAGGPTYEQYF
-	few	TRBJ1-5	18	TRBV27	TGTGCCAGCAGTTTATTCGGCAGGTCGATCAGGACGAATCAGCCCCAGCATTTT	CASSLFGRSIRTNQPQHF
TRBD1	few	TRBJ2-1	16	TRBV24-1	TGTGCCACCAGTGATTTAGGCAGGGGGCTAAGTAATGAGCAGTTCTTC	CATSDLGRGLSNEQFF
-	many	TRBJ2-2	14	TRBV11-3	TGTGCCAGCAGCTTAGACTGGGAGAGCGGGGAGCTGTTTTTT	CASSLDWESGELFF
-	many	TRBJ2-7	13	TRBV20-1	TGCAGTGCACCGGGACGGCACTCCTACGAGCAGTACTTC	CSAPGRHSYEQYF
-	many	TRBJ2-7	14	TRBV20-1	TGCAGTGCTAGACATCAGGACAGTACCTACGAGCAGTACTTC	CSARHQDSTYEQYF
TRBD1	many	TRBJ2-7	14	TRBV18	TGTGCCAGCTCACCTAGACAGGGGGAGTACGAGCAGTACTTC	CASSPRQGEYEQYF
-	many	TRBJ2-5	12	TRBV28	TGTGCCAGCAGTCTGAATTACGAACAACAGTACTTC	CASSLNYEQQYF
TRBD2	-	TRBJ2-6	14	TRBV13	TGTGCCAGCAGCTTAGAGCGGGGGGGCAACGTCCTGACTTTC	CASSLERGGNVLTF
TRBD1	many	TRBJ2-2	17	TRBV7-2	TGTGCCAGCAGCTTAGCGTCCGGGACAGGGGGAACCGGGGAGCTGTTTTTT	CASSLASGTGGTGELFF
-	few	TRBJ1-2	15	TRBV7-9	TGTGCCAGCAGCTTAGCGCGGCAGGGGTACTATGGCTACACCTTC	CASSLARQGYYGYTF
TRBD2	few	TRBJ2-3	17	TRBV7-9	TGTGCCAGCAGCCGCTCCGCGCGGCTAGCGGAAGGAGATACGCAGTATTTT	CASSRSARLAEGDTQYF
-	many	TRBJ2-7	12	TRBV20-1	TGCAGTGCTACTGTCGGGGACTACGAGCAGTACTTC	CSATVGDYEQYF
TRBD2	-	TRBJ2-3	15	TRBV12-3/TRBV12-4	TGTGCCAGCACTCAACTAGCGGGAGGGACAGATACGCAGTATTTT	CASTQLAGGTDTQYF
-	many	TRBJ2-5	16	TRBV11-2	TGTGCCAGCAGCTTAGGACAGGACTGGTACCAAGAGACCCAGTACTTC	CASSLGQDWYQETQYF
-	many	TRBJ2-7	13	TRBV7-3	TGTGCCAGCAGCTTAGGCCTTCAATACGAGCAGTACTTC	CASSLGLQYEQYF
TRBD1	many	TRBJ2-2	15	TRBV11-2	TGTGCCAGCAGCACGACAGGGGGCAACACCGGGGAGCTGTTTTTT	CASSTTGGNTGELFF
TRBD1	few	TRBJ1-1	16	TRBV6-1	TGTGCCAGCAGGACCCGGTTAATCAGGGGGTACACTGAAGCTTTCTTT	CASRTRLIRGYTEAFF
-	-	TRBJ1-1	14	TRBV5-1	TGCGTCAGCAGCTTACGGGGAGATAACACTGAAGCTTTCTTT	CVSSLRGDNTEAFF
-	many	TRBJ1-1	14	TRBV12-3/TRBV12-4	TGTGCCAGCAGCACCAGGATAATGAACACTGAAGCTTTCTTT	CASSTRIMNTEAFF
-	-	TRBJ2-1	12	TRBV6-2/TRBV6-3	TGTGCCAGCACCCCGGGACCTCCAGGGCAGTTCTTC	CASTPGPPGQFF
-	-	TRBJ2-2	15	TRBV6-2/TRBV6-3	TGTGCCAGCAGAAGACAGTCCTTGAACACCGGGGAGCTGTTTTTT	CASRRQSLNTGELFF
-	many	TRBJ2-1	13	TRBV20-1	TGCAGTGCTGGGACCCAACTAGATGGTGAGCAGTTCTTC	CSAGTQLDGEQFF
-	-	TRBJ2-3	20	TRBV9	TGTGCCAGCAGCGTAGGGGATAGCCACGGAAGTTGGTCCCTCACAGATACGCAGTATTTT	CASSVGDSHGSWSLTDTQYF
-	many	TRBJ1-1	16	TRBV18	TGTGCCAGCTCACCCAGACAGGTGAACATGAACACTGAAGCTTTCTTT	CASSPRQVNMNTEAFF
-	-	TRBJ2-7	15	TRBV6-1	TGTGCCAGCAGTGAAGGTCTCGTATTAACCCACGAGCAGTACTTC	CASSEGLVLTHEQYF
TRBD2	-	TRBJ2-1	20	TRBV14	TGTGCCAGCAGCCAAGATAAAGGGCTAGCGTGGACTAGCTCCCCGAATGAGCAGTTCTTC	CASSQDKGLAWTSSPNEQFF
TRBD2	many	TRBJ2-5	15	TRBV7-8	TGTGCCAGCAGCTTAGGCGATGTCGGGGGGAAGACCCAGTACTTC	CASSLGDVGGKTQYF
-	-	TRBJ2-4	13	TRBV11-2	TGTGCCAGCAGCTTAGGGGCATCTCCGGGACACCACTTC	CASSLGASPGHHF
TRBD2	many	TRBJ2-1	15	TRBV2	TGTGCCAGCCATGCTGGACTAGCGGGAGACAATGAGCAGTTCTTC	CASHAGLAGDNEQFF
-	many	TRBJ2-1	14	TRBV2	TGTGCCAGCACCTTAACGGGCGGATCCAGTGAGCAGTTCTTC	CASTLTGGSSEQFF
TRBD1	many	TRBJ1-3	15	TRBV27	TGTGCCAGCAGCACGACAGGGGGCTCTGGAAACACCATATATTTT	CASSTTGGSGNTIYF
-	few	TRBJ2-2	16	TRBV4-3	TGCGCCAGCAGCCAATATTCGCGCTTGGGCACCGGGGAGCTGTTTTTT	CASSQYSRLGTGELFF
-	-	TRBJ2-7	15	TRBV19	TGTGCCAGTAGTATAGTTGGAGGCGGAAAAGGGGAGCAGTACTTC	CASSIVGGGKGEQYF
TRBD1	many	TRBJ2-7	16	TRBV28	TGTGCCAGCAGTTGGGGGACAGGGGGCGCCCGGTACGAGCAGTACTTC	CASSWGTGGARYEQYF
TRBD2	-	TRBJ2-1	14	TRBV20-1	TGCAGTGCCAGCCGACTAGCGGGCAACAATGAGCAGTTCTTC	CSASRLAGNNEQFF
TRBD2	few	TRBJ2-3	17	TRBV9	TGTGCCAGCAGCGTAGAGGAGGGGAGCGGGAGGGCGGATACGCAGTATTTT	CASSVEEGSGRADTQYF
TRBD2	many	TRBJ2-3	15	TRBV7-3	TGTGCCAGCAGCTTAGAAGCGGGGAGCACAGATACGCAGTATTTT	CASSLEAGSTDTQYF
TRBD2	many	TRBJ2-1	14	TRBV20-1	TGCAGTGCTAGAGACGTAGCGGGAGAGGTTGAGCAGTTCTTC	CSARDVAGEVEQFF
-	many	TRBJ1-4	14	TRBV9	TGTGCCAGCAGCGTAGGACAGAAGCGTGAAAAACTGTTTTTT	CASSVGQKREKLFF